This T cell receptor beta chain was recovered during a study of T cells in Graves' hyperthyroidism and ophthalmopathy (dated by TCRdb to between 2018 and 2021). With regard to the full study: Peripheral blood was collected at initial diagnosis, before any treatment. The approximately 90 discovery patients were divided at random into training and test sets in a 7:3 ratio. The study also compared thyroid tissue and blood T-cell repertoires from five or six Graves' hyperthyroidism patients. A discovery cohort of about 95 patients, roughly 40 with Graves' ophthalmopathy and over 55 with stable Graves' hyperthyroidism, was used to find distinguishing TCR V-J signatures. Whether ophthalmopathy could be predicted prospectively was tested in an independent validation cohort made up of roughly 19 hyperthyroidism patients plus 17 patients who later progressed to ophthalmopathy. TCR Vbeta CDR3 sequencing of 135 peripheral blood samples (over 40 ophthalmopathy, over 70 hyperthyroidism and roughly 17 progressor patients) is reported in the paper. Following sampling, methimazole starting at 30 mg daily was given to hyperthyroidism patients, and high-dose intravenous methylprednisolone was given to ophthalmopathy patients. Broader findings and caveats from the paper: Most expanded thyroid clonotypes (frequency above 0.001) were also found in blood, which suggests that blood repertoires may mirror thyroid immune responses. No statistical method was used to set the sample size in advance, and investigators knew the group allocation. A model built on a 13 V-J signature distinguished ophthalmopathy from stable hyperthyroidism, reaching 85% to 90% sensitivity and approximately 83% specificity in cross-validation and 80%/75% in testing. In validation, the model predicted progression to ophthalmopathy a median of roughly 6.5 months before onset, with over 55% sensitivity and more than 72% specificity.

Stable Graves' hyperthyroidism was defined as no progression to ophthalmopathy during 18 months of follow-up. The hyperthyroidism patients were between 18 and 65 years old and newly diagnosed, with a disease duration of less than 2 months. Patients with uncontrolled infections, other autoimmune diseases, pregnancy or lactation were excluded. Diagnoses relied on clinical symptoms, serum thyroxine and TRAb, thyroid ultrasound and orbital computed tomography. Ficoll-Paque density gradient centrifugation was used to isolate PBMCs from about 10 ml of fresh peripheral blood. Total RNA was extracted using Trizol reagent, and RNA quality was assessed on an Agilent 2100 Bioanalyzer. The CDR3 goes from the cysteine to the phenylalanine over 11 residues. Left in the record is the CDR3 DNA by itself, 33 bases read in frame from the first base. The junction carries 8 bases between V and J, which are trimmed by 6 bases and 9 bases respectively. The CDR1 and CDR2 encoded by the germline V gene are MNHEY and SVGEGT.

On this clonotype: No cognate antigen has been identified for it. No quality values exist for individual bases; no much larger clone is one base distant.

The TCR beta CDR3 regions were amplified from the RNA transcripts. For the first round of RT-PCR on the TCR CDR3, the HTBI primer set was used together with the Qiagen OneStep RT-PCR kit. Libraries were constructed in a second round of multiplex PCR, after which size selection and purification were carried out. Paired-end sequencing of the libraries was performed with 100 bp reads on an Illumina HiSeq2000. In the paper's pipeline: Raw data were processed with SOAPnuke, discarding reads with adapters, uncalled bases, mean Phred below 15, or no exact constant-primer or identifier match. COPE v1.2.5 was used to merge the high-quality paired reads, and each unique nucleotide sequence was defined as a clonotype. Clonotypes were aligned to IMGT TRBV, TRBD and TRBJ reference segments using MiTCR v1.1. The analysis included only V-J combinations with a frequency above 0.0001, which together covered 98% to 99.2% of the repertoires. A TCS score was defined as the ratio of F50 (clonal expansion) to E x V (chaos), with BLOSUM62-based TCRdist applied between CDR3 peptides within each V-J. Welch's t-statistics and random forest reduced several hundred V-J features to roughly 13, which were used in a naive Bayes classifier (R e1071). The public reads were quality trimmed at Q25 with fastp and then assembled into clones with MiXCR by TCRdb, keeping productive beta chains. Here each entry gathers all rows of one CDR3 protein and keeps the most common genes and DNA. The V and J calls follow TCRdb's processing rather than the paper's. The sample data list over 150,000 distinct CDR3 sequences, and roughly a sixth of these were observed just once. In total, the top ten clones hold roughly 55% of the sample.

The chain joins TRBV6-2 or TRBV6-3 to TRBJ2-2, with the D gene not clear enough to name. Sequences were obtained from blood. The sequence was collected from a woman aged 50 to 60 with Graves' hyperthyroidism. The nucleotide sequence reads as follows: TGTGCCAGCAGCGCCATTTGGGAGCTGTTTTTT. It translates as CASSAIWELFF.